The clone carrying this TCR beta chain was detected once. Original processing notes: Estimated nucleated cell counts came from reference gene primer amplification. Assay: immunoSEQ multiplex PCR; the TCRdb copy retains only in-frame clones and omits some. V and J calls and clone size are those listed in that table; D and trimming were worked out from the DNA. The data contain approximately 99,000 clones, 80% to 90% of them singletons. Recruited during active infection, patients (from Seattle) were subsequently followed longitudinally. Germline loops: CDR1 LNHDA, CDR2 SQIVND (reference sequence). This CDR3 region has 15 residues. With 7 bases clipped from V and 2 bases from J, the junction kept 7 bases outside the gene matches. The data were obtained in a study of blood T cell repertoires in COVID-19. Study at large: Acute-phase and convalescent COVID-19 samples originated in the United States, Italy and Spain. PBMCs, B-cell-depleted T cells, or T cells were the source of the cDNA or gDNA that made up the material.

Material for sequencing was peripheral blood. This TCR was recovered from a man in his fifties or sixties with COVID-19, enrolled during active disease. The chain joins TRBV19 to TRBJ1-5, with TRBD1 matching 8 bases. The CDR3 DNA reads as TGTGCCAGTACAACAGGGGGGGGAGGCAATCAGCCCCAGCATTTT. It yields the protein CASTTGGGGNQPQHF.